The source of this TCR beta chain is a study of control samples from healthy donors and cancer patients. Here immunoSEQ multiplex PCR was the method, and the copy in TCRdb shows in-frame clones only, minus some. The sample consists of 95,000 to 150,000 clones, just over 90% of them appearing once. This clone was found once. Germline V gives CDR1 SGHRS, CDR2 YFSETQ. CDR3 length: 15 residues. Trimming at V came to 7 bases and at J to 3 bases, leaving 9 bases not matched to a gene. The chain is built from TRBV5-1 and TRBJ2-1, with 8 bases aligning to TRBD2. The sequence was obtained from a young woman in good health. The sample consisted of blood. CDR3 residues: CASRTAGALYNEQFF. The DNA of the CDR3 is TGCGCCAGCCGGACAGCGGGGGCCCTCTACAATGAGCAGTTCTTC. Based on the CDR3 plus reference TRBV5-1 and TRBJ2-1, the full variable domain is KAGVTQTPRYLIKTRGQQVTLSCSPISGHRSVSWYQQTPGQGLQFLFEYFSETQRNKGNFPGRFSGRQFSNSRSEMNVSTLELGDSALYLCASRTAGALYNEQFFGPGTRLTVL.